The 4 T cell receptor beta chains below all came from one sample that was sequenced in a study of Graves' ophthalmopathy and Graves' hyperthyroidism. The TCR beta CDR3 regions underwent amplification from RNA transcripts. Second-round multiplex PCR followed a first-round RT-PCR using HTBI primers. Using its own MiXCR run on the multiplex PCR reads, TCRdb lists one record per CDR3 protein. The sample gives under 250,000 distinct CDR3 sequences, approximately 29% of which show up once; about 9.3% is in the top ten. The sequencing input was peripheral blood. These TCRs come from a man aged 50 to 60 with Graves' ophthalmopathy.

The CDR3 sequence is CATSGDYGGRYF. The CDR3, as DNA: TGTGCCACCAGCGGTGATTACGGGGGACGGTACTTC. The V call is TRBV15, the J call TRBJ2-7, with D possibly being TRBD2 (6 bases). V dropped 5 bases and J dropped 12 bases, with 17 bases sitting between them. Germline loops: CDR1 LNHNV, CDR2 YYDKDF (reference sequence). The CDR3 runs 12 residues.

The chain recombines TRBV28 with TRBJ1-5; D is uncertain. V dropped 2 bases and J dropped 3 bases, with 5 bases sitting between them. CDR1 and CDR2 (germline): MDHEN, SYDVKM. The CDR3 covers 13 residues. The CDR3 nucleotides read TGTGCCAGCAGTTTACTCTTCAATCAGCCCCAGCATTTT. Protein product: CASSLLFNQPQHF. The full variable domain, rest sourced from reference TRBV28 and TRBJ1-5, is DVKVTQSSRYLVKRTGEKVFLECVQDMDHENMFWYRQDPGLGLRLIYFSYDVKMKEKGDIPEGYSVSREKKERFSLILESASTNQTSMYLCASSLLFNQPQHFGDGTRLSIL.

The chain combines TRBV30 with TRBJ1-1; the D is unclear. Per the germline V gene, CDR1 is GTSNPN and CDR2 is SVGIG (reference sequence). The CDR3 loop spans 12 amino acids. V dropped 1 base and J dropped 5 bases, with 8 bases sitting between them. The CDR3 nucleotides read TGTGCCTGGAGTGAGGATGGGACTGAAGCTTTCTTT. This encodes CAWSEDGTEAFF.

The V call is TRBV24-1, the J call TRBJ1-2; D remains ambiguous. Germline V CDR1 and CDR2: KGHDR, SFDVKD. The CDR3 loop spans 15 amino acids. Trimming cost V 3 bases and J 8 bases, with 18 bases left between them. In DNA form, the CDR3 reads TGTGCCACCAGTGATCCAGCAAAGCCGAGAGGGGGCTACACCTTC. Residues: CATSDPAKPRGGYTF.